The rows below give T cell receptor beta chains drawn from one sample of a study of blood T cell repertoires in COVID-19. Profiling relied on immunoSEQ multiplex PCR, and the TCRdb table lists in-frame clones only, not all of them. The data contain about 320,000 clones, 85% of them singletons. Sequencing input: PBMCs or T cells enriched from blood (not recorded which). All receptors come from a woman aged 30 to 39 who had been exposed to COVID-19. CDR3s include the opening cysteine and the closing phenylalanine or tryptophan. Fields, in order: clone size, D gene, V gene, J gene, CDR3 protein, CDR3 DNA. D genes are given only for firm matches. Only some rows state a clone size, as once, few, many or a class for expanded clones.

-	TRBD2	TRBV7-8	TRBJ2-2	CALGGGGGELFF	TGTGCATTGGGCGGGGGAGGCGGGGAGCTGTTTTTT
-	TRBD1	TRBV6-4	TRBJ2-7	CASSDGTADEQYF	TGTGCCAGCAGTGATGGGACAGCTGACGAGCAGTACTTC
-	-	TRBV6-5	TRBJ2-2	CASSYRGGPGELFF	TGTGCCAGCAGTTACAGGGGGGGACCCGGGGAGCTGTTTTTT
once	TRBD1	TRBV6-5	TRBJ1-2	CASTLRDRPNYGYTF	TGTGCCAGCACCCTGAGGGACAGACCTAACTATGGCTACACCTTC
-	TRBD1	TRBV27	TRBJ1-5	CASSKQQGAEEPQHF	TGTGCCAGCAGTAAACAACAGGGGGCGGAGGAGCCCCAGCATTTT
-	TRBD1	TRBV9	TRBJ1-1	CASSKATGFTEAFF	TGTGCCAGCAGCAAGGCGACAGGGTTCACTGAAGCTTTCTTT
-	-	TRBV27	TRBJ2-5	CASSAAGTKETQYF	TGTGCCAGCAGTGCCGCGGGTACTAAAGAGACCCAGTACTTC
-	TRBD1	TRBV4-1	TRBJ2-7	CASSKHQGQGIYEQYF	TGCGCCAGCAGCAAGCACCAGGGACAGGGGATCTACGAGCAGTACTTC
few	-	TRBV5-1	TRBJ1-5	CASSFQGEGNQPQHF	TGCGCCAGCAGCTTCCAGGGTGAGGGCAATCAGCCCCAGCATTTT
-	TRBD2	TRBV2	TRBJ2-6	CASERGVSGANVLTF	TGTGCCAGCGAACGGGGGGTATCTGGGGCCAACGTCCTGACTTTC
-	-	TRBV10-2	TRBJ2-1	CASRLGLLNEQFF	TGCGCCAGCCGACTGGGACTCCTAAATGAGCAGTTCTTC
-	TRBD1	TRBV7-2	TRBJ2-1	CASSLEAWGQGIYNEQFF	TGTGCCAGCAGCTTAGAGGCTTGGGGACAGGGGATTTACAATGAGCAGTTCTTC
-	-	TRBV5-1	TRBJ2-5	CASSLDGGHKETQYF	TGCGCCAGCAGCTTGGACGGCGGTCATAAAGAGACCCAGTACTTC
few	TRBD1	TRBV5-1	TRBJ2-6	CASSDRGPSGANVLTF	TGCGCCAGCAGTGACAGGGGGCCCTCGGGGGCCAACGTCCTGACTTTC
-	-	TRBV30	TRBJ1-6	CAWSGQFSPLHF	TGTGCCTGGAGTGGACAGTTTTCACCCCTCCACTTT
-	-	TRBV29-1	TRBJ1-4	CSVSLSRGEKLFF	TGCAGCGTTAGCCTAAGTAGGGGTGAAAAACTGTTTTTT
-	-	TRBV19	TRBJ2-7	CASSTGRASSYEQYF	TGTGCCAGTAGTACGGGCAGGGCGAGCTCCTACGAGCAGTACTTC
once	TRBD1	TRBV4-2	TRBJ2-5	CASSRFDQQGAVEETQYF	TGTGCCAGCAGCCGGTTTGACCAGCAGGGGGCTGTCGAAGAGACCCAGTACTTC
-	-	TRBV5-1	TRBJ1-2	CASSSRGEMGGYTF	TGCGCCAGCAGCTCCCGCGGGGAAATGGGCGGCTACACCTTC
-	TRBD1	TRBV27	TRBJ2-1	CASFYRGLPSNEQFF	TGTGCCAGCTTCTACAGGGGGTTACCCTCCAATGAGCAGTTCTTC
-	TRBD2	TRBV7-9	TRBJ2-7	CASSLTSGTYEQYF	TGTGCCAGCAGCCTGACTAGCGGGACCTACGAGCAGTACTTC
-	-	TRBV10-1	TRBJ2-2	CASGQQNTGELFF	TGCGCCAGCGGACAACAGAACACCGGGGAGCTGTTTTTT